A single sample gave rise to the 30 T cell receptor beta chains below, sequenced in a study of blood T cell repertoires in COVID-19. Here immunoSEQ multiplex PCR was the method, and the copy in TCRdb shows in-frame clones only, minus some. The data contain 95,000 to 150,000 clones, less than 90% of them singletons. Material: peripheral blood. These receptors were collected from a woman over 75 with acute or convalescent COVID-19.

The V gene is TRBV12-3 or TRBV12-4, the J gene TRBJ1-1; the D is unclear. The CDR3 sequence is 12 residues long. Trimming removed 11 bases at V and 0 bases at J, with 10 bases between. DNA for the CDR3: TGTGCCTCCCAGACATTGAACACTGAAGCTTTCTTT. Amino acids: CASQTLNTEAFF.

With regard to this clone: The same CDR3 arises from other DNA sequences in this sample as well. This sequence joins TRBV5-6 and TRBJ2-5; the D is unclear. Trimming shortened V by 3 bases and J by 5 bases, and 5 bases separated the two germline ends. This CDR3 is built from 11 residues. The V gene's germline CDR1 is SGHDT and CDR2 YYEEEE. CDR3 sequence: CASSSRETQYF. Here the CDR3 DNA reads TGTGCCAGCAGCTCCAGGGAGACCCAGTACTTC.

This clone was counted a single time. V is TRBV5-6 and J is TRBJ1-1; the D gene is possibly TRBD1 (5 bases). Germline V lookup: CDR1 SGHDT, CDR2 YYEEEE. CDR3 length equals 15 residues. Trimming took 0 bases from V and 1 from J, leaving 10 bases between them. CDR3 nucleotide sequence: TGTGCCAGCAGCTTGGGCGGGGGGAGGAACACTGAAGCTTTCTTT. Translated: CASSLGGGRNTEAFF. Based on the CDR3 plus reference TRBV5-6 and TRBJ1-1, the full variable domain is DAGVTQSPTHLIKTRGQQVTLRCSPKSGHDTVSWYQQALGQGPQFIFQYYEEEERQRGNFPDRFSGHQFPNYSSELNVNALLLGDSALYLCASSLGGGRNTEAFFGQGTRLTVV.

This sequence joins TRBV11-2 and TRBJ2-5; tentative D call: TRBD1 (6 bases). In germline, CDR1 is SGHAT, CDR2 FQNNGV. This CDR3 has 16 residues. Trimming removed 2 bases at V and 2 bases at J, with 15 bases between. Here the CDR3 DNA reads TGTGCCAGCAGCTTAACAACCCAGGGGTTTCAAGAGACCCAGTACTTC. Protein: CASSLTTQGFQETQYF. The full variable domain, with the rest looked up from reference TRBV11-2 and TRBJ2-5, is EAGVAQSPRYKIIEKRQSVAFWCNPISGHATLYWYQQILGQGPKLLIQFQNNGVVDDSQLPKDRFSAERLKGVDSTLKIQPAKLEDSAVYLCASSLTTQGFQETQYFGPGTRLLVL.

This chain links TRBV24-1 with TRBJ1-1; perhaps TRBD1 as D (6 bases). The CDR3 has 12 residues. The germline V gene has CDR1 KGHDR and CDR2 SFDVKD. V was cut by 6 bases and J by 8 bases, with 12 bases left in between. Here the CDR3 reads CATSNRESEAFF. DNA of the CDR3: TGTGCCACCAGTAACAGGGAAAGCGAAGCTTTCTTT.

J is TRBJ2-1 and V is TRBV6-5; tentative D call: TRBD2 (6 bases). The CDR3 totals 15 residues. V dropped 6 bases and J dropped 2 bases, with 14 bases sitting between them. Per the germline V gene, CDR1 is MNHEY and CDR2 is SVGAGI. CDR3 amino acids: CASSLHGGTYNEQFF. The CDR3 nucleotides are TGTGCCAGCAGCTTACACGGGGGAACCTACAATGAGCAGTTCTTC.

The chain has TRBV27 and TRBJ2-7; perhaps TRBD1 as D (7 bases). The CDR3 consists of 13 residues. V shed 5 bases and J shed 3 bases, with 11 bases lying between them. Germline V gene data show CDR1 as MNHEY and CDR2 as SMNVEV (reference sequence). The CDR3 is CASSPQGGYEQYV. CDR3 DNA: TGTGCCAGCAGTCCTCAGGGGGGCTACGAGCAGTACGTC.

This clone showed up just a few times. This rearrangement joins TRBV7-9 to TRBJ2-3; the match to TRBD1 covers 7 bases. Trimming took 4 bases from V and 0 from J; bases not matched to a gene: 1. The CDR3 has 14 residues. CDR1 is SEHNR, CDR2 FQNEAQ, per germline (reference sequence). The CDR3 reads CASSSTGSTDTQYF. DNA for the CDR3: TGTGCCAGCAGCTCGACAGGGAGCACAGATACGCAGTATTTT.

The chain joins TRBV4-2 to TRBJ1-6, with D unresolved. CDR1 is LGHNA, CDR2 YNFKEQ, per germline. V lost 0 bases, J lost 8 bases, and 11 bases lay in between. The CDR3 length is 15 residues. Here the CDR3 DNA reads TGTGCCAGCAGCCAAGACAAGAGCCCCTATTCACCCCTCCACTTT. Its protein product is CASSQDKSPYSPLHF.

CDR3: CASSDIPTEAFF. The CDR3, as DNA: TGTGCCAGCAGTGACATCCCCACTGAAGCTTTCTTT. The chain combines TRBV2 with TRBJ1-1; D uncertain. This CDR3 spans 12 amino acids. Trimming removed 3 bases from V and 4 bases from J, with 6 bases in between. The germline CDR1 and CDR2 sequences are SNHLY and FYNNEI.

V usage is TRBV10-3 and J usage is TRBJ2-3; no definite D call. The CDR3 covers 13 residues. V was cut by 6 bases and J by 4 bases, with 11 bases left in between. CDR1 is ENHRY, CDR2 SYGVKD, per germline. CDR3 amino acids: CAISPRSPDTQYF. DNA of the CDR3: TGTGCCATCAGCCCTCGTTCCCCAGATACGCAGTATTTT.

The chain combines TRBV5-1 with TRBJ2-1, with 7 bases identical to TRBD1. The CDR3 has 14 residues. The trim removed 5 bases at V and 3 bases at J, leaving 5 bases unmatched. Germline V CDR1 and CDR2: SGHRS, YFSETQ. CDR3 nucleotide sequence: TGCGCCAGCAGACCGGGACAGCGCTACAATGAGCAGTTCTTC. It yields the protein CASRPGQRYNEQFF. The variable domain in full, with the rest retrieved from reference TRBV5-1 and TRBJ2-1, is KAGVTQTPRYLIKTRGQQVTLSCSPISGHRSVSWYQQTPGQGLQFLFEYFSETQRNKGNFPGRFSGRQFSNSRSEMNVSTLELGDSALYLCASRPGQRYNEQFFGPGTRLTVL.

The chain joins TRBV7-6 to TRBJ2-5, with TRBD2 identical over 10 bases. J was trimmed by 5 bases and V by 5 bases; bases with no gene match: 14. This CDR3 spans 17 amino acids. Germline V gives CDR1 SGHVS, CDR2 FNYEAQ. This CDR3 reads CASSPLRLAGAGETQYF. The CDR3 DNA reads TGTGCCAGCAGCCCTCTTAGGCTAGCGGGGGCCGGGGAGACCCAGTACTTC.

This clone was picked up one time. The chain joins TRBV27 to TRBJ1-3, with D possibly being TRBD1 (5 bases). The CDR3 is 14 amino acids. The V end was cut by 5 bases, the J end by 1 base, with 9 bases between. Germline V lookup: CDR1 MNHEY, CDR2 SMNVEV (reference sequence). The CDR3 coding sequence is TGTGCCAGCAGTCTACGGGGGTCTGGAAACACCATATATTTT. Protein sequence: CASSLRGSGNTIYF.

CDR3 protein: CASSLTTGDQPQHF. CDR3 sequence (DNA): TGCGCCAGCAGCCTCACGACAGGGGATCAGCCCCAGCATTTT. This chain connects TRBV4-1 to TRBJ1-5, with 8 positions matching TRBD1. V dropped 4 bases and J dropped 5; count of bases not matched to a gene: 4. Germline V lookup: CDR1 MGHRA, CDR2 YSYEKL. CDR3 length: 14 amino acids.

V is TRBV2 and J is TRBJ2-7; 9 bases map to TRBD1. The CDR3 spans 14 residues. Germline V lookup: CDR1 SNHLY, CDR2 FYNNEI. DNA for the CDR3: TGTGCTTCAGCTCCCCGGACAGGGGCCTACGAGCAGTACTTC. Its protein is CASAPRTGAYEQYF.

V gene TRBV7-9 combines with J gene TRBJ1-3; D gene uncertain. The CDR3 covers 16 residues. From germline, CDR1 is SEHNR and CDR2 FQNEAQ (reference sequence). V was clipped by 3 bases and J by 3 bases, with 15 bases between them. The CDR3 spells CASSFITGAYGNTIYF. CDR3 nucleotides: TGTGCCAGCAGCTTCATTACTGGAGCATATGGAAACACCATATATTTT.

The chain joins TRBV3-1 (or the pseudogene TRBV3-2) to TRBJ1-4, with a weak D call TRBD1 (6 bases). Trimming removed 10 bases from V and 2 bases from J, with 17 bases in between. This CDR3 has 15 residues. Per the germline V gene, CDR1 is LGHDT and CDR2 is YNNKEL (reference sequence). The DNA for the CDR3 is TGTGCCAAACCGGGACAAAGAAGGACTAATGAAAAACTGTTTTTT. This codes for CAKPGQRRTNEKLFF.

The CDR3 nucleotides are TGTGCCACCAGCAGAGGGGGGGGAGGAGAGACCCAGTACTTC. Protein product: CATSRGGGGETQYF. The chain is built from TRBV15 and TRBJ2-5; 7 nucleotides match TRBD2. Germline V gene data show CDR1 as LNHNV and CDR2 as YYDKDF (reference sequence). The CDR3 is made up of 14 amino acids. V lost 1 base to trimming and J lost 4 bases; unmatched junction nucleotides: 3.

The chain employs TRBV2 and TRBJ2-2; 7 positions agree with TRBD2. The length of the CDR3 is 15 residues. Losses at the gene ends were 6 bases for V and 3 bases for J; bases not matched to a gene: 7. Germline V lookup: CDR1 SNHLY, CDR2 FYNNEI. CDR3 sequence: CASRPRTRYTGELFF. The CDR3 DNA is TGTGCCAGCAGGCCACGGACTAGATACACCGGGGAGCTGTTTTTT. The complete variable domain, with remaining parts taken from reference TRBV2 and TRBJ2-2, reads EPEVTQTPSHQVTQMGQEVILRCVPISNHLYFYWYRQILGQKVEFLVSFYNNEISEKSEIFDDQFSVERPDGSNFTLKIRSTKLEDSAMYFCASRPRTRYTGELFFGEGSRLTVL.

The V call is TRBV5-5, the J call TRBJ1-4; 8 nucleotides align to TRBD1. The ends lost 0 bases at V and 8 bases at J; junction bases unmatched: 18. Germline V CDR1 and CDR2: SGHKS, YYEKEE (reference sequence). The CDR3 contains 19 residues. The CDR3, as DNA: TGTGCCAGCAGCTTGGTCCCCGGGACAGGATCAACGGGCGGAGAAAAACTGTTTTTT. Amino acid sequence: CASSLVPGTGSTGGEKLFF. Full variable domain (remainder filled in from reference TRBV5-5 and TRBJ1-4): DAGVTQSPTHLIKTRGQQVTLRCSPISGHKSVSWYQQVLGQGPQFIFQYYEKEERGRGNFPDRFSARQFPNYSSELNVNALLLGDSALYLCASSLVPGTGSTGGEKLFFGSGTQLSVL.

This clone came up once. The V gene is TRBV6-1, the J gene TRBJ1-2; D is unclear. The CDR3 covers 14 residues. Trimming removed 5 bases at V and 2 bases at J, with 12 bases between. From germline, CDR1 is MNHNS and CDR2 SASEGT. In DNA form, the CDR3 reads TGTGCCAGCAGTCCCAGGCGGGAAAACTATGGCTACACCTTC. Encoded protein: CASSPRRENYGYTF.

This chain links TRBV2 with TRBJ2-7; possible D gene TRBD1, 5 bases. The CDR3 extends over 12 amino acids. Germline CDR1 SNHLY, CDR2 FYNNEI. V was clipped by 3 bases and J by 5 bases, with 8 bases between them. The CDR3 spells CASSDPGNEQYF. DNA for the CDR3: TGTGCCAGCAGTGATCCAGGGAACGAGCAGTACTTC.

This rearrangement joins TRBV20-1 to TRBJ2-7; 9 bases map to TRBD1. Germline values: CDR1 DFQATT, CDR2 SNEGSKA (reference sequence). The CDR3 runs 11 residues. V lost 5 bases, J lost 6 bases, and 2 bases stayed unmatched. Here the CDR3 DNA reads TGCAGTGCTGGGACAGGGTCCGAGCAGTACGTC. Translated, it gives CSAGTGSEQYV.

This clone came up once. V is TRBV18 and J is TRBJ1-5; 7 bases match TRBD1. Germline-derived CDR1 and CDR2 are KGHSH and LQKENI. The CDR3 is 16 residues long. V lost 3 bases to trimming and J lost 4 bases; unmatched junction nucleotides: 9. The CDR3 here is CASSPLGTVTNQPQHF. As DNA, the CDR3 is TGTGCCAGCTCACCCCTCGGGACAGTCACTAATCAGCCCCAGCATTTT. Drawing the rest from reference TRBV18 and TRBJ1-5, the complete variable domain is NAGVMQNPRHLVRRRGQEARLRCSPMKGHSHVYWYRQLPEEGLKFMVYLQKENIIDESGMPKERFSAEFPKEGPSILRIQQVVRGDSAAYFCASSPLGTVTNQPQHFGDGTRLSIL.

As DNA, the CDR3 is TGTGCCAGCAGCCAAGGGGGCAACACACCTGAAGCTTTCTTT. This translates into CASSQGGNTPEAFF. The chain combines TRBV14 with TRBJ1-1, with a tentative D call TRBD1 (5 bases). V was pared by 1 base and J by 6 bases, with 12 bases between. Germline CDR1 reads SGHDN; CDR2 reads FVKESK. The CDR3 has 14 amino acids.

The chain is built from TRBV6-1 and TRBJ1-1; TRBD1 might be the D (5 bases). Germline V gives CDR1 MNHNS, CDR2 SASEGT. The CDR3 is 15 residues long. The V end lost 3 bases, the J end lost 0 bases, and 11 bases lay between the germline ends. The CDR3 DNA is TGTGCCAGCAGTGACCCAACAGGTCTGAACACTGAAGCTTTCTTT. It translates to CASSDPTGLNTEAFF.

The chain links TRBV5-1 to TRBJ1-3; D is perhaps TRBD1 (5 bases). V was shortened by 0 bases and J by 4 bases, with 14 bases between the two germline ends. The CDR3 length is 16 residues. The germline V gene has CDR1 SGHRS and CDR2 YFSETQ. The CDR3 here is CASSLVGGSYGNTIYF. CDR3 in DNA: TGCGCCAGCAGCTTGGTCGGGGGGAGCTACGGAAACACCATATATTTT. Supplemented by reference TRBV5-1 and TRBJ1-3, the full variable domain reads KAGVTQTPRYLIKTRGQQVTLSCSPISGHRSVSWYQQTPGQGLQFLFEYFSETQRNKGNFPGRFSGRQFSNSRSEMNVSTLELGDSALYLCASSLVGGSYGNTIYFGEGSWLTVV.

The rearrangement joins TRBV7-3 to TRBJ2-5, with a tentative D call TRBD2 (6 bases). Trimming removed 5 bases from V and 4 bases from J, with 14 bases in between. The CDR3 is 14 residues long. Germline values: CDR1 SGHTA, CDR2 FQGTGA. The CDR3 coding sequence is TGTGCCAGCAGCCCTACCGGGGAGGTAGAGACCCAGTACTTC. Its protein is CASSPTGEVETQYF. Supplemented by reference TRBV7-3 and TRBJ2-5, the full variable domain reads GAGVSQTPSNKVTEKGKYVELRCDPISGHTALYWYRQSLGQGPEFLIYFQGTGAADDSGLPNDRFFAVRPEGSVSTLKIQRTERGDSAVYLCASSPTGEVETQYFGPGTRLLVL.

Comment on this clone: Within the sample, other DNA sequences also encode this same CDR3. The gene calls are TRBV7-3 and TRBJ1-1; D remains ambiguous. Trimming cost V 1 base and J 1 base, with 4 bases left between them. The CDR3 has 13 residues. Germline-derived CDR1 and CDR2 are SGHTA and FQGTGA. The CDR3 DNA reads as TGTGCCAGCAGCTTAAACAGGAACACTGAAGCTTTCTTT. Its protein product is CASSLNRNTEAFF.